This TCR beta chain stems from a study of blood T cell repertoires in COVID-19. Profiling relied on immunoSEQ multiplex PCR, and the TCRdb table lists in-frame clones only, not all of them. The sample lists about 94,000 clones; approximately 80% were seen once. Germline-derived CDR1 and CDR2 are DFQATT and SNEGSKA (reference sequence). This CDR3 spans 19 amino acids. V shed 3 bases and J shed 4 bases, with 30 bases lying between them. The genes are TRBV20-1 and TRBJ2-5; D is perhaps TRBD1 (5 bases). Sequencing was performed on peripheral blood. The receptor was derived from a human donor in a cohort sampled during active COVID-19. CDR3 sequence reads: CSASTSYKLTSGIRETQYF. Here the CDR3 DNA reads TGCAGTGCTAGTACTTCATACAAACTAACTTCAGGGATTAGAGAGACCCAGTACTTC.